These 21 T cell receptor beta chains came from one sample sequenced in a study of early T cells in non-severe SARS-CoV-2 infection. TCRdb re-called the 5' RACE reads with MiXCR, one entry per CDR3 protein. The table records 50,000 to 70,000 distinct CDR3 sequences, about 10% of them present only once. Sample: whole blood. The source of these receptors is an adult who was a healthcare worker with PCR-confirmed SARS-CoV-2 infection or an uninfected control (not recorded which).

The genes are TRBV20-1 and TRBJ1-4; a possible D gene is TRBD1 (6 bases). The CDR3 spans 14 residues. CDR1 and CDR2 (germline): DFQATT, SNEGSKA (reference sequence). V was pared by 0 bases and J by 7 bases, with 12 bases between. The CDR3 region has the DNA TGCAGTGCTAGAGACGCAGGGGTTTTTGAAAAACTGTTTTTT. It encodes CSARDAGVFEKLFF.

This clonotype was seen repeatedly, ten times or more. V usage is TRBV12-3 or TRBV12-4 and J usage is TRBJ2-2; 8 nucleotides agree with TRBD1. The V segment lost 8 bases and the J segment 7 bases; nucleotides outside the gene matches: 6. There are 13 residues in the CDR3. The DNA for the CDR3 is TGTGCCAGCTCAGGGGGCTGGGTCGGGGAGCTGTTTTTT. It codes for CASSGGWVGELFF.

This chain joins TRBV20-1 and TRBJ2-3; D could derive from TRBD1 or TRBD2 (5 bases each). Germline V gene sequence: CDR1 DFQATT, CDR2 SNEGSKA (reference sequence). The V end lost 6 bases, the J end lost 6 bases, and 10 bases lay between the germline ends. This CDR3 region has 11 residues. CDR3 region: CSAKWGDTQYF. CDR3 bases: TGCAGTGCCAAATGGGGGGATACGCAGTATTTT.

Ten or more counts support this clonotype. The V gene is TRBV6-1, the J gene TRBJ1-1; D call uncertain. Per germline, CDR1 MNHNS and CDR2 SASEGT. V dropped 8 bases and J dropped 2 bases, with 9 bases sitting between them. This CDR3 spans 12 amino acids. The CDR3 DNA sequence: TGTGCCAGCGGACGGCAAAACACTGAAGCTTTCTTT. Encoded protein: CASGRQNTEAFF.

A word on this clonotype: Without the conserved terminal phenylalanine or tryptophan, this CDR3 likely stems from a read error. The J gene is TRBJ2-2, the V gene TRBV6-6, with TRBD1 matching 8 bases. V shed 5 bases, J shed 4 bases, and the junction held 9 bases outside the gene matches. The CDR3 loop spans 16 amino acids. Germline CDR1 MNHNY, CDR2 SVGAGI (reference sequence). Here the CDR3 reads CASSPTRTGITGELFS. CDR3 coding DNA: TGTGCCAGCAGTCCTACCCGGACAGGGATCACCGGGGAGCTGTTTTCT.

CDR3 region: CASSYFTSGRSNEQFF. The CDR3 coding sequence is TGTGCCAGCAGTTACTTTACTAGCGGGAGGTCCAATGAGCAGTTCTTC. V is TRBV6-2 or TRBV6-3 and J is TRBJ2-1; 12 bases align to TRBD2. The CDR3 runs to 16 residues. The V and J ends lost 1 base and 6 bases, in that order; junction bases with no gene match: 4. Per the germline V gene, CDR1 is MNHEY and CDR2 is SVGEGT.

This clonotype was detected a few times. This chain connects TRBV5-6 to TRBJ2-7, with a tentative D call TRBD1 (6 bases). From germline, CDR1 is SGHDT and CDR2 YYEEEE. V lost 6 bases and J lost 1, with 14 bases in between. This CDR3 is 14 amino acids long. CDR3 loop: CASTGTTSSYEQYF. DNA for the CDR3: TGTGCCAGCACCGGGACAACTTCGTCCTACGAGCAGTACTTC.

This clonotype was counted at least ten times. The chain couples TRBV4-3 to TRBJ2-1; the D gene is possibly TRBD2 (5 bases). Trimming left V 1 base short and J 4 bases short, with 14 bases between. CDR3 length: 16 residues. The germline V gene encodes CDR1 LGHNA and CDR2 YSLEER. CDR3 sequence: CASSQGVGAVYNEQFF. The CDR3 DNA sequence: TGCGCCAGCAGCCAAGGTGTTGGAGCGGTGTACAATGAGCAGTTCTTC.

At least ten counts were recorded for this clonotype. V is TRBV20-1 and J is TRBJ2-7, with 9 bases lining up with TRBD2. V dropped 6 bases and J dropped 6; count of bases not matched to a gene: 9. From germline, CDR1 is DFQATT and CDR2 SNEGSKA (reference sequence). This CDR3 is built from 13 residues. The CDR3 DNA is TGCAGTGCCCATAGCGGGAGTGGTCTCGAGCAGTACTTC. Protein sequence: CSAHSGSGLEQYF.

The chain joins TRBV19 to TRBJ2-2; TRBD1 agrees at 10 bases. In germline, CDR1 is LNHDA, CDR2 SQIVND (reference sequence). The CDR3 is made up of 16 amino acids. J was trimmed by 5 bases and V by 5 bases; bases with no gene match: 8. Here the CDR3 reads CASSQRQGASTGELFF. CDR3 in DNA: TGTGCCAGTAGTCAAAGACAGGGGGCGAGTACCGGGGAGCTGTTTTTT.

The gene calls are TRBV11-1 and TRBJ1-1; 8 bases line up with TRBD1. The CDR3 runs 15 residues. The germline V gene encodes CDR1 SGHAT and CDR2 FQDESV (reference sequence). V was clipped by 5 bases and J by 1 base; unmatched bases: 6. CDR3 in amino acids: CASSAYRGSNTEAFF. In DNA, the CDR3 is TGTGCCAGCAGCGCATACAGGGGGTCGAACACTGAAGCTTTCTTT. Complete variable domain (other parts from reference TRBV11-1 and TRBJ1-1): EAEVAQSPRYKITEKSQAVAFWCDPISGHATLYWYRQILGQGPELLVQFQDESVVDDSQLPKDRFSAERLKGVDSTLKIQPAELGDSAMYLCASSAYRGSNTEAFFGQGTRLTVV.

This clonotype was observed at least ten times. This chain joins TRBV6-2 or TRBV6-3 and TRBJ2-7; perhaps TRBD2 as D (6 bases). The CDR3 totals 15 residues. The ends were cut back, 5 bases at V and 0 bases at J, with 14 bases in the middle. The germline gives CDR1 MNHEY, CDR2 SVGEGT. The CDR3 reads CASSAPGTRSYEQYF. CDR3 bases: TGTGCCAGCAGTGCCCCGGGGACTCGCTCCTACGAGCAGTACTTC.

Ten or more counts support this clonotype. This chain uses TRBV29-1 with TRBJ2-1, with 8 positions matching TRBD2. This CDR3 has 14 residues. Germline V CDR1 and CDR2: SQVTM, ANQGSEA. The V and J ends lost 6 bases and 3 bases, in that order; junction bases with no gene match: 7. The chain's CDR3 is CSVTAGEFYNEQFF. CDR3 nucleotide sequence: TGCAGCGTAACAGCGGGAGAATTCTACAATGAGCAGTTCTTC.

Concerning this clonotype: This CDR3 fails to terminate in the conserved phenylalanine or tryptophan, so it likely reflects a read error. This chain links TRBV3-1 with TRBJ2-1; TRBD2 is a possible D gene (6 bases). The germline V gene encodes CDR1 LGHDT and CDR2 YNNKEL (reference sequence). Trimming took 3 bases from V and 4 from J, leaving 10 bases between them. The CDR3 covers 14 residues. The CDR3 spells CASSHLSGYNEQFY. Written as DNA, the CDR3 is TGTGCCAGCAGCCACCTTAGCGGATACAATGAGCAGTTCTAC.

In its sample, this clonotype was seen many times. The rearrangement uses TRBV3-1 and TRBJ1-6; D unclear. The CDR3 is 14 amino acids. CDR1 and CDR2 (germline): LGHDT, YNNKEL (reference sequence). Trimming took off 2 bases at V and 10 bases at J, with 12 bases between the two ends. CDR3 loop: CASSQIEGNSPLHF. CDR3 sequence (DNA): TGTGCCAGCAGCCAAATCGAGGGAAACTCACCCCTCCACTTT.

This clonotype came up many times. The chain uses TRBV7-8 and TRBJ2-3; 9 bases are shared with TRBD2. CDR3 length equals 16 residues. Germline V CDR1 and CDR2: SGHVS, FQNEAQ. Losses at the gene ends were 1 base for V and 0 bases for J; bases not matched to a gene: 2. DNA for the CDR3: TGTGCCAGCAGCTTAGGACTAGCGGCTAGCACAGATACGCAGTATTTT. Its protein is CASSLGLAASTDTQYF. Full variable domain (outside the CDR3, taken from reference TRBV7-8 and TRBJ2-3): GAGVSQSPRYKVAKRGQDVALRCDPISGHVSLFWYQQALGQGPEFLTYFQNEAQLDKSGLPSDRFFAERPEGSVSTLKIQRTQQEDSAVYLCASSLGLAASTDTQYFGPGTRLTVL.

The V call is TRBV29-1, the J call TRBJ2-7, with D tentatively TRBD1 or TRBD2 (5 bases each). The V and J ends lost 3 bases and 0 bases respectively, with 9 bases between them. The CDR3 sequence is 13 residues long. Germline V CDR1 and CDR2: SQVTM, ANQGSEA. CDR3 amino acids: CSVEGENSYEQYF. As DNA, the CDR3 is TGCAGCGTTGAGGGGGAGAACTCCTACGAGCAGTACTTC.

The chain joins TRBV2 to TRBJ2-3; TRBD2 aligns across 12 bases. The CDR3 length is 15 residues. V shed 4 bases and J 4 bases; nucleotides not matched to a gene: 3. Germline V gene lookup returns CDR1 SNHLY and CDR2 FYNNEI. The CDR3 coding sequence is TGTGCCAGCAGTGGTCTAGCGGGAGGGGCAGATACGCAGTATTTT. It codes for CASSGLAGGADTQYF.

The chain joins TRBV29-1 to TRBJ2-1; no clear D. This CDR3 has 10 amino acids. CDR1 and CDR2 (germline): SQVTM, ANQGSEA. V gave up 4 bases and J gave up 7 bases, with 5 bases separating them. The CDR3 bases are TGCAGCGTTGCGGCAAATGAGCAGTTCTTC. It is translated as CSVAANEQFF.

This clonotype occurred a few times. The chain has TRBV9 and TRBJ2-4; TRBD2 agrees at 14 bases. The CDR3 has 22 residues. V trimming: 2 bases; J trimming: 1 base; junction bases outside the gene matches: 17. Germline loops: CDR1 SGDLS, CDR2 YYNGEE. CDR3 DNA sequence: TGTGCCAGCAGCGTCGGGGATTATACGGGACTAGCGGGGGCCGGGGCCAAAAACATTCAGTACTTC. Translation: CASSVGDYTGLAGAGAKNIQYF.

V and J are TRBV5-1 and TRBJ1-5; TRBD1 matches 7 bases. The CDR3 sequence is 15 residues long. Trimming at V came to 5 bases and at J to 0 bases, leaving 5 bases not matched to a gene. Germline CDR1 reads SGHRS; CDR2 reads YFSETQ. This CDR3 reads CASRLGQHSNQPQHF. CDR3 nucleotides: TGCGCCAGCAGACTGGGACAGCATAGCAATCAGCCCCAGCATTTT.